Listed below are T cell receptor beta chains from one sample, sequenced in a study of cytomegalovirus exposure and HLA in healthy donors. TCRdb keeps only in-frame clones here, not all; method: immunoSEQ multiplex PCR. The repertoire has tens of thousands of clones, about 89% of them found once; the top ten carry around 1.5%. Sequenced: PBMCs. The source of these receptors is a woman under 30 in good health and CMV-seronegative. CDR3s include the opening cysteine and the closing phenylalanine or tryptophan. The D gene is left open where the match is weak. Some rows have no size entry. The others give once, few or many, or a class for an expanded clone.

>TRBJ2-7|TRBV27|TRBD1|15|.
TGTGCCAGCAGTAGGACAGGGGGTTTCTCCTACGAGCAGTACTTC
CASSRTGGFSYEQYF
>TRBJ1-2|TRBV7-6|TRBD1|15|.
TGTGCCAGCAGCTTTACCGGGACAGGGATATATGGCTACACCTTC
CASSFTGTGIYGYTF
>TRBJ2-7|TRBV29-1|.|12|.
TGCAGCGTAACGGGAGGGGGCAACGAGCAGTACTTC
CSVTGGGNEQYF
>TRBJ2-7|TRBV14|TRBD1|13|.
TGTGCCAGCAACCCCGGGACAGGGGCCGAGCAGTACTTC
CASNPGTGAEQYF
>TRBJ2-1|TRBV9|.|18|.
TGTGCCAGCAGTTCCGGGTTGGGCGGGAAGGTACGTGAAAATGAGCAGTTCTTC
CASSSGLGGKVRENEQFF
>TRBJ2-2|TRBV19|TRBD2|13|once
TGTGCCAGTCTAGCGGGGGACACCGGGGAGCTGTTTTTT
CASLAGDTGELFF
>TRBJ1-1|TRBV6-5|TRBD1|14|.
TGTGCCAGCAGAGAGGGACAGGGGGCAGGTGAAGCTTTCTTT
CASREGQGAGEAFF
>TRBJ2-3|TRBV4-3|TRBD2|15|.
TGCGCCAGCAGCCAACTAGCGGGGAACACAGATACGCAGTATTTT
CASSQLAGNTDTQYF
>TRBJ1-1|TRBV6-1|.|14|.
TGTGCCAGCAGTGAGTTGGTGGAGGGGACTGAAGCTTTCTTT
CASSELVEGTEAFF
>TRBJ1-4|TRBV15|.|18|once
TGTGCCACCAGCAAGTGGGGCCTACGGACCGCAACTAATGAAAAACTGTTTTTT
CATSKWGLRTATNEKLFF
>TRBJ2-3|TRBV11-2|.|15|.
TGTGCCAGCAGCTTCAGGGTCCTCGGCACAGATACGCAGTATTTT
CASSFRVLGTDTQYF
>TRBJ2-3|TRBV7-2|.|13|few
TGTGCCAGCAGCTTAATCTTCACAGATACGCAGTATTTT
CASSLIFTDTQYF
>TRBJ1-1|TRBV9|.|14|.
TGTGCCAGCAGCGTCAGGGCCCTCGGCACTGAAGCTTTCTTT
CASSVRALGTEAFF
>TRBJ2-2|TRBV2|TRBD2|16|.
TGTGCCAGCTTCAGGCTAGCGGGAGGTAACACCGGGGAGCTGTTTTTT
CASFRLAGGNTGELFF
>TRBJ1-3|TRBV7-9|TRBD1|15|.
TGTGCCACCCTCCGGGACAGGGGTGCTGGAAACACCATATATTTT
CATLRDRGAGNTIYF
>TRBJ2-5|TRBV13|TRBD2|15|.
TGTGCCAGCAGCCCACTAGCGGGGGGCGTGGAGACCCAGTACTTC
CASSPLAGGVETQYF
>TRBJ2-1|TRBV18|TRBD1|15|.
TGTGCCAGCTCACTACTCGGACAGGGGGGGAATGAGCAGTTCTTC
CASSLLGQGGNEQFF
>TRBJ2-7|TRBV5-1|TRBD1|14|.
TGCGCCAGCAGCGGACCGGGACAGGGGAACGAGCAGTACTTC
CASSGPGQGNEQYF
>TRBJ1-1|TRBV10-3|.|13|.
TGTGCCATCAGTGCTTCGGGGAACACTGAAGCTTTCTTT
CAISASGNTEAFF
>TRBJ1-5|TRBV19|.|16|.
TGTGCCAGTAGTGCGACGACAGTTTATAGCAATCAGCCCCAGCATTTT
CASSATTVYSNQPQHF
>TRBJ1-5|TRBV11-2|.|15|once
TGTGCCAGCAGCTTAAGGGGTTATAGCAATCAGCCCCAGCATTTT
CASSLRGYSNQPQHF
>TRBJ2-5|TRBV7-3|TRBD2|16|.
TGTGCCAGCAGCCAGATCGCGGGAGGGCCCGTAGAGACCCAGTACTTC
CASSQIAGGPVETQYF
>TRBJ2-2|TRBV4-3|.|15|.
TGCGCCAGCAGCCAAGAGGGCGGGTTCACCGGGGAGCTGTTTTTT
CASSQEGGFTGELFF
>TRBJ2-5|TRBV6-1|.|13|.
TGTGCCAGCAGTGAAGTAGCCGGCGAGACCCAGTACTTC
CASSEVAGETQYF
>TRBJ1-1|TRBV11-2|.|12|.
TGTGCCAGCAGCTTAAGAGGTATCGAAGCTTTCTTT
CASSLRGIEAFF